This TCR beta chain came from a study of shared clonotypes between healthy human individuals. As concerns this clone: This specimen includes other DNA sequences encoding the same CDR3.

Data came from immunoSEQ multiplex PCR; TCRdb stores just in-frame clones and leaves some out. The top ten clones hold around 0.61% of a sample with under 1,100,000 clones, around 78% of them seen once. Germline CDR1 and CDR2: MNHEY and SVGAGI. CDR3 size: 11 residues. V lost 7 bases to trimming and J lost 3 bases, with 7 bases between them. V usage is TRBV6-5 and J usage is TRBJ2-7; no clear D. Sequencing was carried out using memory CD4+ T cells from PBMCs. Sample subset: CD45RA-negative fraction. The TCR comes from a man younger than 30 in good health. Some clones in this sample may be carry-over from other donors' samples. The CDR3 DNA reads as TGTGCCAGCACAGGTCTCTACGAGCAGTACTTC. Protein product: CASTGLYEQYF.